The 7 T cell receptor beta chains listed next were all sequenced from one sample in a study of T cell responses to AZD1222 COVID-19 vaccine. Only in-frame clones appear in the TCRdb table, and some are missing; sequencing was by immunoSEQ multiplex PCR. The top ten hold 20% to 25% of the sample, which has about 67,000 clones, 84% seen once. The sequences come from peripheral blood, collected on day 0 of AZD1222 vaccination. The receptors originated from an adult in good health.

The chain combines TRBV11-2 with TRBJ1-1; D unclear. Trimming left V 5 bases short and J 0 bases short, with 13 bases between. This CDR3 region has 15 residues. The germline V gene encodes CDR1 SGHAT and CDR2 FQNNGV. In DNA form, the CDR3 reads TGTGCCAGCAGCATATCAGAATTCATGAACACTGAAGCTTTCTTT. Translating gives CASSISEFMNTEAFF.

The chain has TRBV6-1 and TRBJ2-1; D is uncertain. V lost 2 bases and J 9 bases, leaving 5 bases between the germline ends. Germline loops: CDR1 MNHNS, CDR2 SASEGT. The CDR3 extends over 11 amino acids. The CDR3 region has the DNA TGTGCCAGCAGTGAATTACTTGAGCAGTTCTTC. Translation: CASSELLEQFF.

The chain is built from TRBV14 and TRBJ1-2; D gene uncertain. This CDR3 contains 13 residues. V lost 6 bases, J lost 4 bases, and 12 bases lay in between. The germline CDR1 and CDR2 sequences are SGHDN and FVKESK. CDR3 nucleotides: TGTGCCAGCAGTCGGACCGAGGGCTATGGCTACACCTTC. Translating it yields CASSRTEGYGYTF.

This chain connects TRBV7-2 to TRBJ1-3; D not resolved. The CDR3 has 14 residues. Germline V gene data show CDR1 as SGHTA and CDR2 as FQGNSA. Trimming removed 2 bases from V and 3 bases from J, with 8 bases in between. DNA of the CDR3: TGTGCCAGCAGCTTATTGGCATATGGAAACACCATATATTTT. Protein product: CASSLLAYGNTIYF.

The chain combines TRBV5-6 with TRBJ1-6, with D unclear. Trimming stripped 5 bases from V and 8 bases from J, with 17 bases between. Germline V lookup: CDR1 SGHDT, CDR2 YYEEEE. The length of the CDR3 is 15 residues. This CDR3 is CASRIGPGGDSPLHF. The CDR3 DNA follows: TGTGCCAGCAGAATTGGACCCGGTGGGGATTCACCCCTCCACTTT.

J is TRBJ2-3 and V is TRBV5-1, with 8 nucleotides matching TRBD2. The V gene end was trimmed by 2 bases and the J gene end by 5 bases; junction bases not matched to a gene: 7. CDR3 length: 15 residues. Germline CDR1 SGHRS, CDR2 YFSETQ. CDR3 residues: CASSFGRGGQDTQYF. CDR3 DNA sequence: TGCGCCAGCAGCTTCGGACGGGGGGGCCAAGATACGCAGTATTTT.

V is TRBV28 and J is TRBJ2-1; 12 nucleotides agree with TRBD1. The CDR3 is made up of 16 amino acids. In germline, CDR1 is MDHEN, CDR2 SYDVKM. Unmatched junction bases numbered 11, after V lost 5 bases and J lost 9 bases. CDR3 sequence (DNA): TGTGCCAGCAGTACCCAATTCCGGGACAGGGGGCCTGAGCAGTTCTTC. Encoded protein: CASSTQFRDRGPEQFF.